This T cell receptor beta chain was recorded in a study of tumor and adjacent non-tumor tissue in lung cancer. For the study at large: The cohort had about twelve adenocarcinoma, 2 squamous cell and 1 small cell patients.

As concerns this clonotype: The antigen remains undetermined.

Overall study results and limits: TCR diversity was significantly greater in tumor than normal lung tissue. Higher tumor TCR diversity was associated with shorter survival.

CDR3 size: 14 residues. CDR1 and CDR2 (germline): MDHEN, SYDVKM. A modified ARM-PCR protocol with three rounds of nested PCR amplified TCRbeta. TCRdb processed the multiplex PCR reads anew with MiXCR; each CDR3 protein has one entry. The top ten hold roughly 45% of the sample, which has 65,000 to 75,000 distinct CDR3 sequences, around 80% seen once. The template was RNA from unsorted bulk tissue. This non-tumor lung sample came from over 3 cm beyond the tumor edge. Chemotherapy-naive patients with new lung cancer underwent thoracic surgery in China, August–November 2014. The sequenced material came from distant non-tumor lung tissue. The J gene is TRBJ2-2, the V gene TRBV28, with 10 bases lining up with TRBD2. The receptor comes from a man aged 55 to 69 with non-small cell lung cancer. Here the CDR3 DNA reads TGTGTCGCGGCTAGCGGGAGTAGGACCAGGGAGCTGTTTTTT. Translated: CVAASGSRTRELFF.